This T cell receptor beta chain was recorded in a study of shared clonotypes between healthy human individuals. As originally analysed: From ImmunoSEQ came sequences covering only the junction and carrying no quality scores, so filtering differed. Profiling relied on immunoSEQ multiplex PCR, and the TCRdb table lists in-frame clones only, not all of them. That table is the source of V, J and clone size, and D and trimming were worked out from the DNA. The sample gives under 2,000,000 clones, around 96% of which show up once; more than 0.95% is in the top ten. Naivety among CD8 cells was defined by CD45RO negativity and positive CCR7 selection, thereby excluding terminally differentiated effector memory CD45RA+ cells. Points on this clone: What it binds is not known.

Germline assignment: CDR1 SGHTA and CDR2 FQGNSA. The CDR3 is 16 amino acids. Unmatched junction bases numbered 7, after V lost 4 bases and J lost 0 bases. General observations from the study: A reduction in generation probabilities was seen for non-shared clonotypes relative to those shared by all four donors. Researchers found naive subsets generally carried larger estimated richness than memory subsets. Read depth was anticipated to influence clonotype sharing among donors.

The rearrangement joins TRBV7-2 to TRBJ2-3, with TRBD1 matching 7 bases. Sequenced: naive CD8+ T cells sorted from blood. The TCR comes from a young man in good health. The CDR3 loop reads CASSSWDRSSTDTQYF. CDR3 DNA sequence: TGTGCCAGCAGCTCATGGGACAGAAGTAGCACAGATACGCAGTATTTT. The whole variable domain, remainder taken from reference TRBV7-2 and TRBJ2-3, is GAGVSQSPSNKVTEKGKDVELRCDPISGHTALYWYRQSLGQGLEFLIYFQGNSAPDKSGLPSDRFSAERTGGSVSTLTIQRTQQEDSAVYLCASSSWDRSSTDTQYFGPGTRLTVL.